This T cell receptor beta chain was sequenced for a study of CD8+CD57+ T cells in acquired aplastic anemia. Patients selected for sequencing had displayed CD8+CD57+ cell expansion by flow cytometry. Both TCR beta VDJ combination and CDR3 sequence profiling were carried out. Genomic DNA was the template for this profiling. TCRdb redid the calling of the reads with MiXCR, one entry per CDR3 protein. The sample consists of about 200,000 distinct CDR3 sequences, 60% to 80% of them appearing once. Sample: sorted CD4+, CD8+, or CD8+CD57+ T cells (not recorded which) from PBMCs. The sequence was collected from a human donor with aplastic anemia.

For the CDR3, the DNA is TGTGCCAGCAGCGTAGGGTCACCTAGGAACACTGAAGCTTTCTTT. Residues: CASSVGSPRNTEAFF. V and J are TRBV9 and TRBJ1-1; D is undetermined. There are 15 residues in the CDR3. Trimming shortened V by 0 bases and J by 1 base, and 10 bases separated the two germline ends. The germline V gene encodes CDR1 SGDLS and CDR2 YYNGEE. Full variable domain (missing parts from reference TRBV9 and TRBJ1-1): DSGVTQTPKHLITATGQRVTLRCSPRSGDLSVYWYQQSLDQGLQFLIQYYNGEERAKGNILERFSAQQFPDLHSELNLSSLELGDSALYFCASSVGSPRNTEAFFGQGTRLTVV.